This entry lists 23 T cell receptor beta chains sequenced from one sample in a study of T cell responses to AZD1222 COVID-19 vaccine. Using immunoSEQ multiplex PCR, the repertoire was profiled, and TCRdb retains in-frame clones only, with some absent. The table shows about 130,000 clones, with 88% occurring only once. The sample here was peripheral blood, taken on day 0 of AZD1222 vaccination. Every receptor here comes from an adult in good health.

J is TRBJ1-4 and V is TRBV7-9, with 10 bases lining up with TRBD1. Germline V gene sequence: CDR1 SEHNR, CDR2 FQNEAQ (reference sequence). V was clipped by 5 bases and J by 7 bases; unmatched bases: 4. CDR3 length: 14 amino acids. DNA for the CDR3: TGTGCCAGCAGCACGGGACAGGGGAGTGAAAAACTGTTTTTT. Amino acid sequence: CASSTGQGSEKLFF.

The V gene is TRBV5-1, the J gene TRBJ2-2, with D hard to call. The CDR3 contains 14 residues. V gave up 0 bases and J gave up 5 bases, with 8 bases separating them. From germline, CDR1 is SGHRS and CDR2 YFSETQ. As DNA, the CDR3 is TGCGCCAGCAGCTTGGATGTGGGAACCGGGGAGCTGTTTTTT. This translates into CASSLDVGTGELFF.

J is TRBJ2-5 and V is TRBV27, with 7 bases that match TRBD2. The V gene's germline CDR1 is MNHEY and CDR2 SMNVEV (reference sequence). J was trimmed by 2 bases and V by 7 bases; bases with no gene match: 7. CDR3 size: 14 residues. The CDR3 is CASTPRRGQETQYF. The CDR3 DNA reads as TGTGCCAGCACCCCCAGGCGGGGGCAAGAGACCCAGTACTTC.

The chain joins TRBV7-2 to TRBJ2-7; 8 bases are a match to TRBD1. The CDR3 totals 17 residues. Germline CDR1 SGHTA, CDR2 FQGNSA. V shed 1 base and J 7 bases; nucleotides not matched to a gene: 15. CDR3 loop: CASSLVTGVRGMGEQYF. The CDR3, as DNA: TGTGCCAGCAGCTTAGTGACAGGGGTGAGGGGAATGGGGGAGCAGTACTTC.

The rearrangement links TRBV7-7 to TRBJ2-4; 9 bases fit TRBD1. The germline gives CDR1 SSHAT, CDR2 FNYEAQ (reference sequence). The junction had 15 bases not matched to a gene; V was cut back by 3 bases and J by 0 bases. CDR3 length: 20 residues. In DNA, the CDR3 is TGTGCCAGCAGCTTCTATCGTTTCGCCGGACAGGGGATAGCCAAAAACATTCAGTACTTC. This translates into CASSFYRFAGQGIAKNIQYF.

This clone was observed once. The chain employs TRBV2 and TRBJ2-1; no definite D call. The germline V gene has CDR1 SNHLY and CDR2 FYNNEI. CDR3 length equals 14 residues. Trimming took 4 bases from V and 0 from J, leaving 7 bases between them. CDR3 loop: CASSGQHSYNEQFF. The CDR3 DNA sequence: TGTGCCAGCAGTGGGCAGCACTCCTACAATGAGCAGTTCTTC.

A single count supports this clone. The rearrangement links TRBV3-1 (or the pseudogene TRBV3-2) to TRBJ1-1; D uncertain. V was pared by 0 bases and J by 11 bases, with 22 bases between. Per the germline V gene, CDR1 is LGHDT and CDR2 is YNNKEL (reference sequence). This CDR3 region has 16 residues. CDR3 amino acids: CASSQDSGIPARGAFF. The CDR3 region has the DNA TGTGCCAGCAGCCAAGATAGCGGGATCCCGGCGCGAGGCGCTTTCTTT.

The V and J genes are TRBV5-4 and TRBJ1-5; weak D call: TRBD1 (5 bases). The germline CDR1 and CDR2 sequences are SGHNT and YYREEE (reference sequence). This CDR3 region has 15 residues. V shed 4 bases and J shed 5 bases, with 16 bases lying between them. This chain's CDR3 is CASSRGRERDQPQHF. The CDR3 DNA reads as TGTGCCAGCAGCAGGGGCAGGGAGCGGGATCAGCCCCAGCATTTT.

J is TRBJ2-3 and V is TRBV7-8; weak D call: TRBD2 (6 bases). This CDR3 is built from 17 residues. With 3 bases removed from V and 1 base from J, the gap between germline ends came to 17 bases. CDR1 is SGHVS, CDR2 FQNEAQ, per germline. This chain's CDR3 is CASSFAGSVPGTDTQYF. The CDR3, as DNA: TGTGCCAGCAGCTTCGCGGGATCCGTCCCTGGCACAGATACGCAGTATTTT.

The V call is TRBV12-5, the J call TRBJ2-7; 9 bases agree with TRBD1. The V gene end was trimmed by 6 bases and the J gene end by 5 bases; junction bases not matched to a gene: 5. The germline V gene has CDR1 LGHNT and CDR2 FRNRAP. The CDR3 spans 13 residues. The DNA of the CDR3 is TGTGCTAGTGGCCCCCGGGACAGGGACGAGCAGTACTTC. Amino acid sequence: CASGPRDRDEQYF.

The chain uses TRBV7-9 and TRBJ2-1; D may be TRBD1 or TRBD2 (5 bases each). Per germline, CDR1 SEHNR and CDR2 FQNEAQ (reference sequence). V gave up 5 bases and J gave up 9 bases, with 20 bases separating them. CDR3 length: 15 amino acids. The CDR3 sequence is CASSVTSGTFTEQFF. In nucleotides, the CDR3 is TGTGCCAGCAGCGTCACCTCCGGGACGTTTACTGAGCAGTTCTTC. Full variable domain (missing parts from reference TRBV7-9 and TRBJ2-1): DTGVSQNPRHKITKRGQNVTFRCDPISEHNRLYWYRQTLGQGPEFLTYFQNEAQLEKSRLLSDRFSAERPKGSFSTLEIQRTEQGDSAMYLCASSVTSGTFTEQFFGPGTRLTVL.

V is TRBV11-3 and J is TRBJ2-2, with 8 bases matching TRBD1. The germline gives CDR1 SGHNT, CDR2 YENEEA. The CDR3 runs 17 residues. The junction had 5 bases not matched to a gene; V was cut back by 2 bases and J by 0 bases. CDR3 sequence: CASSLFTGGPNTGELFF. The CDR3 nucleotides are TGTGCCAGCAGCTTATTTACAGGGGGTCCGAACACCGGGGAGCTGTTTTTT.

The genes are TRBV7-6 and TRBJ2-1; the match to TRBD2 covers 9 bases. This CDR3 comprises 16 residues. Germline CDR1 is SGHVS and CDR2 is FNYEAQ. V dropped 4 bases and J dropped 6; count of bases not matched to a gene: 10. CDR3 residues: CASSSGTSRMINEQFF. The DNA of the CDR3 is TGTGCCAGCAGCTCGGGGACTAGCAGGATGATCAATGAGCAGTTCTTC. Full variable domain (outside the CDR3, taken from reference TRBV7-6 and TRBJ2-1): GAGVSQSPRYKVTKRGQDVALRCDPISGHVSLYWYRQALGQGPEFLTYFNYEAQQDKSGLPNDRFSAERPEGSISTLTIQRTEQRDSAMYRCASSSGTSRMINEQFFGPGTRLTVL.

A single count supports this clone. DNA for the CDR3: TGTGCCAGCAGCAATCCGGGACTAGCGGGTGCCTACGAGCAGTACTTC. Protein product: CASSNPGLAGAYEQYF. The J gene is TRBJ2-7, the V gene TRBV7-2, with TRBD2 matching over 12 bases. V was pared by 5 bases and J by 2 bases, with 7 bases of the junction left unmatched. This CDR3 has 16 amino acids. The germline V gene has CDR1 SGHTA and CDR2 FQGNSA.

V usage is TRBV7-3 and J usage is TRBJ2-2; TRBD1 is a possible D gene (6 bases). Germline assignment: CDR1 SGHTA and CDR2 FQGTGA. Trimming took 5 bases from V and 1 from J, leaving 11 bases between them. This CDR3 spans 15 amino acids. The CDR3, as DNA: TGTGCCAGCAGCGTAGGACAGATGAACACCGGGGAGCTGTTTTTT. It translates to CASSVGQMNTGELFF.

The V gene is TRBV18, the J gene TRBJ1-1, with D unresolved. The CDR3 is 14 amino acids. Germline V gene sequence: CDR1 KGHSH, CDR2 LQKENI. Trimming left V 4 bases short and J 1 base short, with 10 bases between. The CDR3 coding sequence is TGTGCCAGCTCACGGGGTCAGGAGAACACTGAAGCTTTCTTT. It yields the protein CASSRGQENTEAFF.

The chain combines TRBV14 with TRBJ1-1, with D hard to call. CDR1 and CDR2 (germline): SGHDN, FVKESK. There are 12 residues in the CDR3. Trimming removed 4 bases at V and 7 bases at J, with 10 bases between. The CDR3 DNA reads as TGTGCCAGCAGCCTAAGGGAGGGTGAAGCTTTCTTT. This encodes CASSLREGEAFF.

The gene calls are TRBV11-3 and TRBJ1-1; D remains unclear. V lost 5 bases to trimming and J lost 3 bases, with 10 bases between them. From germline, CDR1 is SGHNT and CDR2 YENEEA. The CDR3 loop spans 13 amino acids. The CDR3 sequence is CASSAQRDTEAFF. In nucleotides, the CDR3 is TGTGCCAGCAGCGCCCAGCGGGACACTGAAGCTTTCTTT.

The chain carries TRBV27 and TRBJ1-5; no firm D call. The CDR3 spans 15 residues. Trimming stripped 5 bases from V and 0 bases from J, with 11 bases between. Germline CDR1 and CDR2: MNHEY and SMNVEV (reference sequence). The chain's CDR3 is CASSPLGLSNQPQHF. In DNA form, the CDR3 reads TGTGCCAGCAGTCCGTTAGGACTTAGCAATCAGCCCCAGCATTTT.

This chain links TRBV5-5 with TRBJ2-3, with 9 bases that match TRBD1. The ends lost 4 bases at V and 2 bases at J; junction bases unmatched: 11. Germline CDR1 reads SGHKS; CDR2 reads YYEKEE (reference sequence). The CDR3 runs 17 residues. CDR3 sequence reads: CASSPGGQGTTTDTQYF. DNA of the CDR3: TGTGCCAGCAGCCCTGGTGGACAGGGGACTACCACAGATACGCAGTATTTT.

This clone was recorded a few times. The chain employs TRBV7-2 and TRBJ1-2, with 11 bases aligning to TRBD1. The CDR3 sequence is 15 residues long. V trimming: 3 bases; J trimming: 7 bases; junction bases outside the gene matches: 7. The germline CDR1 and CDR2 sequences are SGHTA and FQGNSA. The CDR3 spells CASSFFTGQGGGYTF. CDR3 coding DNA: TGTGCCAGCAGCTTCTTTACGGGACAGGGGGGTGGCTACACCTTC. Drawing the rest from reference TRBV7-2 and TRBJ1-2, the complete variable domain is GAGVSQSPSNKVTEKGKDVELRCDPISGHTALYWYRQSLGQGLEFLIYFQGNSAPDKSGLPSDRFSAERTGGSVSTLTIQRTQQEDSAVYLCASSFFTGQGGGYTFGSGTRLTVV.

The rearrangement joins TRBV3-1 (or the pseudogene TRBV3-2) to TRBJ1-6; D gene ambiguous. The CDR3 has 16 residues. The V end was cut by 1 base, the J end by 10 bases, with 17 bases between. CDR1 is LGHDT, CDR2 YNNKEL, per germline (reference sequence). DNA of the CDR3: TGTGCCAGCAGCCAAGGGGCCACCCTAAGCGGCTCACCCCTCCACTTT. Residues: CASSQGATLSGSPLHF.

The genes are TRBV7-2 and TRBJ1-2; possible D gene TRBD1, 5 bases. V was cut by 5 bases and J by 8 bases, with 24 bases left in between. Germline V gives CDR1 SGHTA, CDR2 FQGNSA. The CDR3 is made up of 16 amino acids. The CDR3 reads CASSPFKGRDIKGYTF. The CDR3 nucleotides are TGTGCCAGCAGCCCTTTTAAAGGCAGGGATATAAAGGGCTACACCTTC.